This T cell receptor (beta chain) was observed in a study of blood T cells in healthy people across ages. Primers used in a second PCR of about 7 to 11 cycles were a sample-barcoded 5' primer and a J-beta primer mix. Sequencing of every sample gave 3 million or more CDR3-containing paired-end reads. One entry per CDR3 protein results from TCRdb running MiXCR on the 5' RACE reads. The sample lists around 1,500,000 distinct CDR3 sequences; roughly 28% were seen once. The germline V gene encodes CDR1 SGHTA and CDR2 FQGNSA. The CDR3 extends over 16 amino acids. Notes on this clonotype: A much larger clone differs from this one at a single base, so this may be a read error.

The sequenced sample was blood. The clonotype comes from a woman aged 25 to 39 in good health. The chain uses TRBV7-2 and TRBJ2-5; tentatively, D is TRBD2 (6 bases). The CDR3 DNA follows: TGTGCCAGCAGCTTCGCTATCGGGGGTGAAGGAGAGATCCAGTACTTC. It codes for CASSFAIGGEGEIQYF.